These 6 T cell receptor beta chains came from one sample sequenced in a study of shared clonotypes between healthy human individuals. CD45RO-negative, CCR7-positively selected cells formed the naive CD8 fraction, excluding terminally differentiated effector memory CD45RA+ cells. Repertoires were generated with immunoSEQ multiplex PCR, while TCRdb's copy carries only in-frame clones and drops some. The data show roughly 850,000 clones, 96% seen once. Sequenced: naive CD8+ T cells sorted from blood. All receptors come from a young man in good health.

CDR3 sequence reads: CASNMAAGTRYNEQFF. CDR3 bases: TGTGCCAGCAATATGGCGGCGGGGACTCGCTACAATGAGCAGTTCTTC. The gene calls are TRBV28 and TRBJ2-1, with TRBD2 as a possible D gene (6 bases). Between the trimmed V and J ends, which lost 7 bases and 3 bases, there was a span of 19 bases. Per germline, CDR1 MDHEN and CDR2 SYDVKM. The CDR3 has 16 amino acids.

This chain uses TRBV27 with TRBJ2-1; 12 nucleotides match TRBD1. The CDR3 runs 16 residues. Germline CDR1 reads MNHEY; CDR2 reads SMNVEV (reference sequence). V lost 5 bases to trimming and J lost 7 bases; unmatched junction nucleotides: 9. CDR3 coding DNA: TGTGCCAGCAGTGTACTCGGGACAGGGGGCGCGAATGAGCAGTTCTTC. Amino acid sequence: CASSVLGTGGANEQFF.

The chain carries TRBV13 and TRBJ2-1; 7 bases fit TRBD1. CDR1 PRHDT and CDR2 FYEKMQ come from the germline V gene (reference sequence). V lost 4 bases to trimming and J lost 4 bases; unmatched junction nucleotides: 7. The CDR3 length is 15 residues. CDR3 bases: TGTGCCAGCAGCTCCGGGACAGCGCCTTACAATGAGCAGTTCTTC. This sequence encodes CASSSGTAPYNEQFF.

The chain joins TRBV10-3 to TRBJ2-7, with D possibly matching TRBD1 (6 bases). With 4 bases removed from V and 0 bases from J, the gap between germline ends came to 13 bases. Germline V gene sequence: CDR1 ENHRY, CDR2 SYGVKD. CDR3 length: 15 amino acids. The CDR3 DNA reads as TGTGCCATCAGTGCGCAGGGGATGAGCTCCTACGAGCAGTACTTC. Its translation is CAISAQGMSSYEQYF.

The chain combines TRBV5-4 with TRBJ1-1; D unclear. Germline V gene lookup returns CDR1 SGHNT and CDR2 YYREEE (reference sequence). The CDR3 length is 15 residues. V gave up 9 bases and J gave up 3 bases, with 21 bases separating them. DNA for the CDR3: TGTGCCACCCACATCGCCTACCGCGCGGACACTGAAGCTTTCTTT. It translates to CATHIAYRADTEAFF.

The chain uses TRBV7-3 and TRBJ2-1, with a possible D match to TRBD2 (5 bases). CDR1 is SGHTA, CDR2 FQGTGA, per germline. Trimming shortened V by 6 bases and J by 0 bases, and 9 bases separated the two germline ends. The CDR3 loop spans 14 amino acids. CDR3 amino acids: CASREDVSYNEQFF. The CDR3 nucleotides read TGTGCCAGCAGGGAGGACGTCTCCTACAATGAGCAGTTCTTC.